Reported below is one T cell receptor (beta chain). This CDR3 spans 15 amino acids. Germline V gene sequence: CDR1 SGHDT, CDR2 YYEEEE. Trimming left V 0 bases short and J 4 bases short, with 13 bases between. This entry comes from a study of shared clonotypes between healthy human individuals. When replicate PCRs were run on sorted subsets, they used approximately 0.2 ug DNA, 30,000 to 35,000 T cell genomes. The table came from immunoSEQ multiplex PCR; TCRdb's copy has only in-frame clones and leaves some out. The sample yields 950,000 to 1,100,000 clones, 75% to 85% seen once. The receptor was derived from a man aged 18 to 35 in good health. Some clones in this sample may be carry-over from other donors' samples. Source material: memory CD4+ T cells from PBMCs. The subset was: CD45RA-negative fraction. V is TRBV5-6 and J is TRBJ2-5; maybe TRBD2 (6 bases). The DNA of the CDR3 is TGTGCCAGCAGCTTGGTGGCGGCGGGGAGAGAGACCCAGTACTTC. Amino acid sequence: CASSLVAAGRETQYF.